This section outlines one T cell receptor beta chain sequence together with its context. What it binds is unknown. Sequenced by immunoSEQ multiplex PCR; TCRdb stores in-frame clones only, minus some. This table has roughly 23,000 clones, less than 80% appearing once. The CDR3 is 16 amino acids. V was pared by 3 bases and J by 5 bases, with 19 bases between. Germline lookup yields CDR1 SGHAT and CDR2 FQNNGV. The sample belongs to a study of cytotoxic CD8 clonotypes in ibrutinib-treated CLL. Study details: Sequencing produced an average of roughly 230,000 productive templates and under 100,000 productive rearrangements per sample. Notes on the study in general: Ibrutinib response saw clonality rise, and progression saw it return toward baseline.

The TCR was taken from a human donor with chronic lymphocytic leukemia. Sequencing was performed on PBMCs, taken before ibrutinib treatment. The chain joins TRBV11-2 to TRBJ2-5, with D tentatively TRBD1 (6 bases). The CDR3 protein is CASSFRPQGSEETQYF. The CDR3 DNA sequence: TGTGCCAGCAGCTTTCGACCGCAGGGGTCGGAGGAGACCCAGTACTTC.